One and the same sample provided the 29 T cell receptor beta chains below, sequenced in a study of T cell responses to AZD1222 COVID-19 vaccine. Clones were read by immunoSEQ multiplex PCR, and TCRdb kept only the in-frame ones, dropping some. The sample shows about 180,000 clones, around 90% of them seen only once. The sample in question was peripheral blood, obtained on day 0 of AZD1222 vaccination. These receptors were obtained from an adult in good health.

The chain carries TRBV6-1 and TRBJ2-1, with D unclear. Germline lookup yields CDR1 MNHNS and CDR2 SASEGT. The length of the CDR3 is 10 residues. V was pared by 6 bases and J by 6 bases, with 3 bases between. The CDR3 coding sequence is TGTGCCAGCAGGGGCAATGAGCAGTTCTTC. Protein: CASRGNEQFF.

The chain carries TRBV5-4 and TRBJ2-5, with D perhaps TRBD1 (6 bases). CDR1 and CDR2 (germline): SGHNT, YYREEE (reference sequence). Trimming left V 3 bases short and J 4 bases short, with 16 bases between. This CDR3 has 15 amino acids. CDR3 amino acids: CASSSGELIRETQYF. DNA for the CDR3: TGTGCCAGCAGCTCAGGGGAGCTAATAAGAGAGACCCAGTACTTC.

The chain joins TRBV29-1 to TRBJ1-1; maybe TRBD1 (5 bases). Germline V gene sequence: CDR1 SQVTM, CDR2 ANQGSEA. Trimming took off 2 bases at V and 6 bases at J, with 7 bases between the two ends. This CDR3 contains 11 residues. The CDR3 DNA follows: TGCAGCGTTGAATGGGGGGCTGAAGCTTTCTTT. This gives the protein CSVEWGAEAFF.

J is TRBJ1-4 and V is TRBV5-6; 9 bases align to TRBD1. There are 14 residues in the CDR3. Per germline, CDR1 SGHDT and CDR2 YYEEEE. J gave up 9 bases and V 1 base, and 4 bases lay outside the gene matches. The chain's CDR3 is CASSLRTGVKKLFF. CDR3 nucleotide sequence: TGTGCCAGCAGCTTGAGGACAGGGGTGAAAAAACTGTTTTTT.

The CDR3: CASSNQNDQGGWGNQPQHF. For the CDR3, the DNA is TGTGCCAGCAGCAACCAGAACGACCAGGGCGGATGGGGCAATCAGCCCCAGCATTTT. V is TRBV21-1 and J is TRBJ1-5; the table's D call TRBD1 went unverified against the DNA. TRBV21-1 is a known pseudogene. The CDR3 covers 19 residues.

The V gene is TRBV6-6, the J gene TRBJ2-7; D perhaps matches TRBD2 (5 bases). V lost 7 bases, J lost 6 bases, and 22 bases lay in between. CDR1 is MNHNY, CDR2 SVGAGI, per germline (reference sequence). The CDR3 is made up of 15 amino acids. CDR3 residues: CASTHAASRISEQYF. The CDR3 bases are TGTGCCAGCACTCACGCGGCTAGCAGAATAAGCGAGCAGTACTTC.

This chain connects TRBV19 to TRBJ1-5; D might be TRBD1 (5 bases). V lost 8 bases to trimming and J lost 7 bases, with 12 bases between them. Germline assignment: CDR1 LNHDA and CDR2 SQIVND (reference sequence). This CDR3 has 12 residues. The CDR3 reads CASEDMGQPQHF. DNA of the CDR3: TGTGCCAGTGAGGACATGGGCCAGCCCCAGCATTTT.

The V and J genes are TRBV7-2 and TRBJ2-3, with 15 bases lining up with TRBD2. Germline loops: CDR1 SGHTA, CDR2 FQGNSA. The CDR3 extends over 17 amino acids. With V trimmed by 5 bases and J by 2 bases, 5 bases remained unmatched. CDR3 bases: TGTGCCAGCAGCGCCGGACTAGCGGGGGGGATCACAGATACGCAGTATTTT. It codes for CASSAGLAGGITDTQYF.

The J gene is TRBJ1-1, the V gene TRBV7-9, with D hard to call. The CDR3 loop spans 13 amino acids. Germline assignment: CDR1 SEHNR and CDR2 FQNEAQ (reference sequence). Trimming removed 5 bases from V and 7 bases from J, with 14 bases in between. This chain's CDR3 is CASSQTSGREAFF. In nucleotides, the CDR3 is TGTGCCAGCAGCCAGACTTCGGGCCGTGAAGCTTTCTTT.

The gene calls are TRBV24-1 and TRBJ2-7; 7 bases agree with TRBD1. Germline trimming cut 12 bases from V and 0 bases from J; bases unmatched to any gene: 4. The CDR3 consists of 12 residues. CDR1 is KGHDR, CDR2 SFDVKD, per germline. CDR3 region: CASRDSSYEQYF. DNA of the CDR3: TGTGCCTCCCGGGACAGCTCCTACGAGCAGTACTTC.

This sequence joins TRBV28 and TRBJ1-1; 10 positions agree with TRBD1. Germline V lookup: CDR1 MDHEN, CDR2 SYDVKM. Trimming cost V 2 bases and J 4 bases; bases outside gene matches: 4. The CDR3 consists of 15 residues. The DNA of the CDR3 is TGTGCCAGCAGTTTAGGGAGACAGGGGGCCACTGAAGCTTTCTTT. This gives the protein CASSLGRQGATEAFF.

The V gene is TRBV28, the J gene TRBJ1-2, with D perhaps TRBD1 (6 bases). The V gene lost 4 bases and the J gene lost 7 bases, with 10 bases spanning the gap. This CDR3 spans 12 amino acids. Germline CDR1 is MDHEN and CDR2 is SYDVKM. The CDR3 nucleotides are TGTGCCAGCAGTTACCAGGGGATTGGCTACACCTTC. It yields the protein CASSYQGIGYTF.

V gene TRBV18 combines with J gene TRBJ1-2; a weak D match, TRBD1 (6 bases). Germline CDR1 reads KGHSH; CDR2 reads LQKENI. Trimming took off 9 bases at V and 0 bases at J, with 14 bases between the two ends. CDR3 length: 14 amino acids. The CDR3 region is CASSIDRTNYGYTF. The CDR3 nucleotides are TGTGCCAGTTCGATTGACAGGACTAACTATGGCTACACCTTC.

CDR3 coding DNA: TGTGCCAGCAGTCCCACCCCTTACGAGCAGTACTTC. This codes for CASSPTPYEQYF. V gene TRBV12-3 or TRBV12-4 combines with J gene TRBJ2-7; D ambiguous. V was pared by 5 bases and J by 4 bases, with 9 bases between. This CDR3 is built from 12 residues.

This chain joins TRBV3-1 (or the pseudogene TRBV3-2) and TRBJ1-6; possible D gene TRBD1, 6 bases. V shed 3 bases and J shed 7 bases, with 16 bases lying between them. The CDR3 covers 16 residues. Germline V gene data show CDR1 as LGHDT and CDR2 as YNNKEL (reference sequence). This CDR3 reads CASSQGPDSKNSPLHF. DNA for the CDR3: TGTGCCAGCAGCCAGGGCCCGGACAGCAAGAATTCACCCCTCCACTTT.

The chain carries TRBV27 and TRBJ1-5; D is unclear. CDR1 MNHEY and CDR2 SMNVEV come from the germline V gene (reference sequence). This CDR3 is 13 amino acids long. V was pared by 5 bases and J by 0 bases, with 5 bases between. In nucleotides, the CDR3 is TGTGCCAGCAGTCCGGGTAGCAATCAGCCCCAGCATTTT. Translation: CASSPGSNQPQHF.

This clone was seen ten or more times. The chain uses TRBV7-9 and TRBJ1-1; 8 nucleotides match TRBD1. Per the germline V gene, CDR1 is SEHNR and CDR2 is FQNEAQ (reference sequence). Losses at the gene ends were 1 base for V and 6 bases for J; bases not matched to a gene: 10. CDR3 length: 16 amino acids. Written as DNA, the CDR3 is TGTGCCAGCAGCTTAGTATTAGACAGGGGTTCCCCTGAAGCTTTCTTT. Residues: CASSLVLDRGSPEAFF.

The chain employs TRBV9 and TRBJ2-4, with a possible D match to TRBD1 (5 bases). The CDR3 extends over 13 amino acids. Germline CDR1 SGDLS, CDR2 YYNGEE. V was trimmed by 3 bases and J by 8 bases, leaving 12 bases between them. The CDR3 DNA reads TGTGCCAGCAGCGGCTCCCAAGGGGACATTCAGTACTTC. Residues: CASSGSQGDIQYF.

J is TRBJ1-4 and V is TRBV7-6; D is ambiguous. In germline, CDR1 is SGHVS, CDR2 FNYEAQ. This CDR3 has 13 amino acids. Trimming cost V 4 bases and J 6 bases, with 9 bases left between them. The CDR3 sequence: CASSYAVDEKLFF. The CDR3 DNA reads as TGTGCCAGCAGCTATGCAGTCGATGAAAAACTGTTTTTT.

The V gene is TRBV7-2, the J gene TRBJ1-1, with a weak D call TRBD1 (5 bases). V was trimmed by 5 bases and J by 7 bases, leaving 14 bases between them. CDR1 and CDR2 from the germline V gene are SGHTA and FQGNSA. The CDR3 is 13 residues long. CDR3 in DNA: TGTGCCAGCAGCCGATGGGGGTTTGATGAAGCTTTCTTT. Its translation: CASSRWGFDEAFF.

This chain connects TRBV11-2 to TRBJ1-1; D not certain. The length of the CDR3 is 12 residues. The V and J ends lost 5 bases and 14 bases respectively, with 18 bases between them. Germline lookup yields CDR1 SGHAT and CDR2 FQNNGV. In nucleotides, the CDR3 is TGTGCCAGCAGCACCTCCCCCCTTACAGAATTCTTT. Protein product: CASSTSPLTEFF.

The CDR3 is CASSLGTGISEQYF. As DNA, the CDR3 is TGTGCCAGCAGCTTAGGGACAGGAATAAGCGAGCAGTACTTC. The J gene is TRBJ2-7, the V gene TRBV7-9; 7 nucleotides align to TRBD1. Germline loops: CDR1 SEHNR, CDR2 FQNEAQ (reference sequence). The CDR3 has 14 amino acids. V was clipped by 1 base and J by 6 bases; unmatched bases: 6.

V and J are TRBV19 and TRBJ1-5; unclear D gene. This CDR3 has 16 residues. Germline V gene sequence: CDR1 LNHDA, CDR2 SQIVND (reference sequence). V was shortened by 1 base and J by 6 bases, with 16 bases between the two germline ends. The CDR3 DNA sequence: TGTGCCAGTAGTATAGGCGCCAGGCTACCGCTTCAGCCCCAGCATTTT. Translating gives CASSIGARLPLQPQHF.

This clone has only one observation. The V call is TRBV2, the J call TRBJ1-2; a weak D match, TRBD1 (6 bases). The V and J ends lost 7 bases and 2 bases respectively, with 17 bases between them. This CDR3 has 15 amino acids. Per the germline V gene, CDR1 is SNHLY and CDR2 is FYNNEI. CDR3 amino acids: CASTPSGADNYGYTF. The CDR3 DNA reads TGTGCCAGCACCCCCTCAGGGGCGGACAACTATGGCTACACCTTC.

The rearrangement uses TRBV10-3 and TRBJ2-2; D might be TRBD1 (6 bases). V was shortened by 2 bases and J by 8 bases, with 18 bases between the two germline ends. CDR3 length equals 16 residues. Germline assignment: CDR1 ENHRY and CDR2 SYGVKD. CDR3 sequence (DNA): TGTGCCATCAGTGAGCAGGGGCCCCAAAACAGTGGGGAGCTGTTTTTT. Residues: CAISEQGPQNSGELFF.

This clone was recorded once. The V gene is TRBV6-5, the J gene TRBJ2-1, with TRBD2 matching over 8 bases. With V trimmed by 2 bases and J by 2 bases, 5 bases remained unmatched. CDR3 length: 16 amino acids. Germline V lookup: CDR1 MNHEY, CDR2 SVGAGI. The CDR3 protein is CASSYEAGVTYNEQFF. In DNA, the CDR3 is TGTGCCAGCAGTTACGAAGCGGGGGTAACCTACAATGAGCAGTTCTTC.

This clone was seen once. V and J are TRBV19 and TRBJ1-1; 9 positions agree with TRBD1. Germline CDR1 LNHDA, CDR2 SQIVND (reference sequence). With 7 bases clipped from V and 8 bases from J, the junction kept 14 bases outside the gene matches. This CDR3 is 15 amino acids long. The CDR3 protein is CASIRPGTGSQEAFF. In DNA form, the CDR3 reads TGTGCCAGTATCCGTCCCGGGACAGGGAGCCAAGAAGCTTTCTTT. The variable domain in full, with the rest retrieved from reference TRBV19 and TRBJ1-1, is DGGITQSPKYLFRKEGQNVTLSCEQNLNHDAMYWYRQDPGQGLRLIYYSQIVNDFQKGDIAEGYSVSREKKESFPLTVTSAQKNPTAFYLCASIRPGTGSQEAFFGQGTRLTVV.

This clone was observed once. The CDR3 nucleotides read TGTGCCAGTACCCGCCCGGGGAGAGATTCACCCCTCCACTTT. Translating gives CASTRPGRDSPLHF. The gene calls are TRBV19 and TRBJ1-6; no firm D call. There are 14 residues in the CDR3. Germline CDR1 LNHDA, CDR2 SQIVND (reference sequence). Deletions cut 7 bases from V and 8 bases from J, with 15 bases between.

The chain joins TRBV2 to TRBJ1-2; tentatively, D is TRBD1 (5 bases). The CDR3 spans 15 residues. Trimming stripped 6 bases from V and 3 bases from J, with 17 bases between. CDR1 SNHLY and CDR2 FYNNEI come from the germline V gene. The DNA for the CDR3 is TGTGCCAGCAGCCAGGGCGACCTGTCCGACTATGGCTACACCTTC. Amino acids: CASSQGDLSDYGYTF.